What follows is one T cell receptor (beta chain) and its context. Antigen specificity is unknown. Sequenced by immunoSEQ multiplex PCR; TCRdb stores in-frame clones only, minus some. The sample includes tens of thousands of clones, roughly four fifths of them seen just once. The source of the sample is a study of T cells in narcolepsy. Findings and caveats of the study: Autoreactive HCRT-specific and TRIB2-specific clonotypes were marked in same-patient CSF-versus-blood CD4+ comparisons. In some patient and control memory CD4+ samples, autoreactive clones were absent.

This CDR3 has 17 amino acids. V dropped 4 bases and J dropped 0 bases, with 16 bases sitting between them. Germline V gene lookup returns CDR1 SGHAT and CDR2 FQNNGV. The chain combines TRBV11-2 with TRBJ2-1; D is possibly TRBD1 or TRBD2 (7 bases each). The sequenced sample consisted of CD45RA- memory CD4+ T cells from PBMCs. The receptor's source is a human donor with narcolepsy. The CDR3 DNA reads TGTGCCAGCAGCTCCAGGGGGGGCCTCGTCTCCTACAATGAGCAGTTCTTC. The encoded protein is CASSSRGGLVSYNEQFF.